Below, one T cell receptor beta chain is given with its context. Its target is unknown. For every subset, genomic DNA was evenly distributed across several immunoSEQ plates. Around 30,000 T cell genomes (approximately 300 ng DNA) went into each PBMC replicate. Sequenced by immunoSEQ multiplex PCR; TCRdb stores in-frame clones only, minus some. The table records about 490,000 clones, over 65% of them present only once. The sample is drawn from a study of shared clonotypes between healthy human individuals. The study, taken as a whole, reports: Expectations were that clonotype sharing among donors would be affected by sequencing depth.

Recent vaccinations or acute infections were absent in the healthy HIV-negative adult donors. The TCR was taken from a woman between 40 and 55 years old in good health. Some clones in this sample may be carry-over from other donors' samples. Sequenced material: PBMCs.

Here the CDR3 DNA reads TGTGCCATCAGTGGGATAACTAGCGGTAAAGTCTCCTACAATGAGCAGTTCTTC. This sequence encodes CAISGITSGKVSYNEQFF. The chain carries TRBV10-3 and TRBJ2-1; 8 nucleotides agree with TRBD2. CDR1 and CDR2 from the germline V gene are ENHRY and SYGVKD. This CDR3 is built from 18 residues. The V gene end was trimmed by 4 bases and the J gene end by 0 bases; junction bases not matched to a gene: 11.